This T cell receptor (beta chain) was profiled in a study of Graves' ophthalmopathy and Graves' hyperthyroidism. The TCR beta CDR3 regions underwent amplification from RNA transcripts. The authors performed first-round RT-PCR with HTBI primers and then a second-round multiplex PCR. TCRdb used MiXCR to reprocess the multiplex PCR reads, holding one entry per CDR3 protein. The sample has about 370,000 distinct CDR3 sequences; about 18% are singletons. This clonotype was recorded many times. Germline is not matched at one junction end, which may reflect a read error. Sequencing used peripheral blood. The origin of this receptor is a woman under 30 with Graves' ophthalmopathy.

The CDR3 region has the DNA TGTACCAGCAGTCCCCTGGGGACAGGGACCTACGAGCAGTACTTC. It specifies CTSSPLGTGTYEQYF. The chain carries TRBV6-2 or TRBV6-3 and TRBJ2-7, with 9 positions matching TRBD1. Germline V CDR1 and CDR2: MNHEY, SVGEGT. CDR3 size: 15 residues.